Listed here is a single T cell receptor beta chain. Its antigen remains unidentified. TCR alpha and TCR beta cDNA libraries carrying sample barcodes and UMIs came from 5'RACE with constant-segment primers. TCRdb reprocessed the 5' RACE reads with MiXCR, giving one entry per CDR3 protein. The sample has hundreds of thousands of distinct CDR3 sequences, approximately 16% seen once; the top ten hold approximately 23%. This sample was included in a study of T-cell memory formation after mild COVID-19. Study-level findings and limits: Clones contracting across day 15 to 85 had a balanced CD4/CD8 profile; later expanding clones leaned CD4+. Some clones that responded were present in memory (sampled pre-infection), which suggests cross-reactive memory joined.

Germline V gene sequence: CDR1 SGHRS, CDR2 YFSETQ. After removal of 0 bases from V and 5 bases from J, the junction contained 7 bases not matched to a gene. This CDR3 is 15 amino acids long. The receptor comes from a man younger than 35 who had mild COVID-19 (a few samples of this study predate the infection). Cell type and time point are not known. The specimen sequenced was PBMCs or a T cell subset sorted from them (not recorded which). The chain employs TRBV5-1 and TRBJ2-5; 7 nucleotides line up with TRBD2. This CDR3 is CASSLVPGAGETQYF. The CDR3 nucleotides are TGCGCCAGCAGCTTGGTCCCCGGAGCGGGGGAGACCCAGTACTTC. The whole variable domain, remainder taken from reference TRBV5-1 and TRBJ2-5, is KAGVTQTPRYLIKTRGQQVTLSCSPISGHRSVSWYQQTPGQGLQFLFEYFSETQRNKGNFPGRFSGRQFSNSRSEMNVSTLELGDSALYLCASSLVPGAGETQYFGPGTRLLVL.